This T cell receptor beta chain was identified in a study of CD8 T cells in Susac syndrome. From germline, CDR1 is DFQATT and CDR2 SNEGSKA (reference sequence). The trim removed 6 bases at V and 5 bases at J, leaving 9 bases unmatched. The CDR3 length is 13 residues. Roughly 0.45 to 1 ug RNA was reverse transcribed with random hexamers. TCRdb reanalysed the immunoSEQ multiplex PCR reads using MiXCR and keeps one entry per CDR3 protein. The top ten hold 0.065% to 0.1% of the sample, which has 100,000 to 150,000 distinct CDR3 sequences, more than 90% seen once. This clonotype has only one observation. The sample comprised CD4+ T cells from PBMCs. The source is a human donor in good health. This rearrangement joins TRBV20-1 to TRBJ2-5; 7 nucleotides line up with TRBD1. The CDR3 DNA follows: TGCAGTGCGGAAAGACAGGGTGGGGAGACCCAGTACTTC. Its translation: CSAERQGGETQYF.